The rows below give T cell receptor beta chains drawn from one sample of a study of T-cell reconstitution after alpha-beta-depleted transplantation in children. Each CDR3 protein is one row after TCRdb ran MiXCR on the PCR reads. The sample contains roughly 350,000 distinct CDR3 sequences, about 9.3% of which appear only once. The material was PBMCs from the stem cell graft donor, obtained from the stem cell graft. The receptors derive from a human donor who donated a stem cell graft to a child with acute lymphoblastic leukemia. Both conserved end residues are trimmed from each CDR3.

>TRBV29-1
SVEDRGWGNTEAF
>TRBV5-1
ASSLGTGDYNEQF
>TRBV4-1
ASSQDREANTEAF
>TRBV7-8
ASSLVYRANEQF
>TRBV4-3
ASSQGRGAPEAF
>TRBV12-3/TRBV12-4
ASSLGTAPPTQY
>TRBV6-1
ASSLRTGGVF
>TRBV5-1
ASSLGQLPHEQY
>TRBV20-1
SARDLGLRGEQY
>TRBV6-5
ASSYHWGGSGAETQY
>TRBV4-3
ASSQDLSGALSYEQY
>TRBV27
ASSLSPASGRALRNEQF
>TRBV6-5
ASSYTLGQSEAF
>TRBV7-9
ASSFNRDRESYEQY
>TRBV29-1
SATGNTGELF
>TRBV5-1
ASSPGTSGSSHNEQF
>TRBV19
ASSGSTGGHPSTDTQY
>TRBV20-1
TARLAGGPGTDTQY
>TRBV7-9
ASSLGVRGRIQETQY
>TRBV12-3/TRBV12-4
ASSSSSTDTQY
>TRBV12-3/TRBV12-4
ASSLPETPYGYT
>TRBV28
ASSLFPCSYEQY
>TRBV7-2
ASTLAGVLTGELF
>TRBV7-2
ASSLTQGGIGETQY
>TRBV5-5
ASPPSGAGDGTEQF
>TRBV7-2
ASSLSSGAGELF
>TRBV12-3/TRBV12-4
ASSLKGDTQY
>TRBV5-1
ASSLAFSGGSYNEQF
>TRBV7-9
ASSGGKTDTQY
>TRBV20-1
SASESTYEQY
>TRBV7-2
ASRPGKGLNEQF
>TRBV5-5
ASSLGVLGNSNQPQH
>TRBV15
ATSITAGNSPYNEQF
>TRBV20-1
SADGLAGVGEQF
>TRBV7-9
ASSSPGQGIDTQY
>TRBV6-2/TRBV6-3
ASGDRVGQPQH
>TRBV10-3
AISLDGSSTDTQY
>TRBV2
ASNGAGGYEQY
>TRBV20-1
SARHTGNEETQY
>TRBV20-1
SPKSLWRGETQY
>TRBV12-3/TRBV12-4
ASSGIGQGEGRSYNSPLH
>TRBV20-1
SARELTTNEKLF
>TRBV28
ASSLNTGTSGTSYEQY
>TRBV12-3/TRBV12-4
ASRQLADTQY
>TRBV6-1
ASSQGQGAWTEAF
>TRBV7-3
ASSPAVVEAGGPSTQY
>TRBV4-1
ASSQVAGNHEQY
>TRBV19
ASSGTSGRKETQY
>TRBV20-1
SAKRQGANTEAF
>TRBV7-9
ASSPGDYYGYT
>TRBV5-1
ASSLAAGERTEAF
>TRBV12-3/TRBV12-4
ASSSPNEQF